These 26 T cell receptor beta chains were all obtained from the same sample, sequenced in a study of regulatory and conventional T cells in RAG deficiency. Some clones are missing from TCRdb's copy, which holds only in-frame ones; the method was immunoSEQ multiplex PCR. The sample records fewer than 1,500 clones, about 77% being singletons. Genomic DNA came from blood conventional CD4+ T cells gated CD25-low CD127-high. Source material: CD4+ effector T cells sorted from blood. The receptors were sampled from a human donor with RAG deficiency presenting as severe combined immunodeficiency.

The chain employs TRBV14 and TRBJ1-2; D might be TRBD1 (5 bases). Trimming removed 3 bases at V and 3 bases at J, with 14 bases between. Germline CDR1 and CDR2: SGHDN and FVKESK. The CDR3 totals 15 residues. CDR3: CASSQQGLGYYGYTF. Here the CDR3 DNA reads TGTGCCAGCAGCCAGCAGGGATTGGGCTACTATGGCTACACCTTC.

Concerning this clone itself: A read error may produce the germline difference seen at one junction end. The chain carries TRBV7-7 and TRBJ2-5; weak D call: TRBD2 (5 bases). Germline CDR1 is SSHAT and CDR2 is FNYEAQ (reference sequence). The CDR3 is 13 amino acids. DNA for the CDR3: TGTGCTAGCACCCCCCGCAGAGGGGAGACCCAGTACTTC. Translated, it gives CASTPRRGETQYF.

The chain joins TRBV28 to TRBJ2-5; the D is unclear. The CDR3 contains 13 residues. Trimming removed 7 bases at V and 1 base at J, with 10 bases between. CDR1 and CDR2 (germline): MDHEN, SYDVKM. The CDR3 region has the DNA TGTGCCAGCAACCTTTCGACCCAAGAGACCCAGTACTTC. Its protein is CASNLSTQETQYF.

The chain has TRBV5-1 and TRBJ2-6; D remains unclear. V lost 4 bases to trimming and J lost 0 bases, with 11 bases between them. This CDR3 is built from 16 residues. Germline-derived CDR1 and CDR2 are SGHRS and YFSETQ. In DNA, the CDR3 is TGCGCCAGCAGCCCCCCGGGTCTCTCTGGGGCCAACGTCCTGACTTTC. It encodes CASSPPGLSGANVLTF.

The chain combines TRBV30 with TRBJ2-1; TRBD2 matches at 13 bases. The CDR3 covers 16 residues. J gave up 7 bases and V 5 bases, and 11 bases lay outside the gene matches. The germline gives CDR1 GTSNPN, CDR2 SVGIG (reference sequence). CDR3 sequence reads: CAWAPPGLAGYNEQFF. The CDR3 nucleotides read TGTGCCTGGGCCCCCCCGGGACTAGCGGGGTATAATGAGCAGTTCTTC.

CDR3 nucleotides: TGTGCCAGCAGAATGAACACTGAAGCTTTCTTT. Translating gives CASRMNTEAFF. The gene calls are TRBV27 and TRBJ1-1; D remains ambiguous. V lost 6 bases and J lost 0, with 2 bases in between. This CDR3 comprises 11 residues. Germline CDR1 reads MNHEY; CDR2 reads SMNVEV (reference sequence).

CDR3 nucleotides: TGTGCCAGCAGCTTATCAATGAACTCTGGAAACACCATATATTTT. Translation gives CASSLSMNSGNTIYF. The chain is built from TRBV7-2 and TRBJ1-3; D is unresolved. Germline V gives CDR1 SGHTA, CDR2 FQGNSA. The CDR3 spans 15 residues. The V gene lost 2 bases and the J gene lost 0 bases, with 8 bases spanning the gap.

This clone came up a few times. This chain connects TRBV5-6 to TRBJ2-1; unclear D gene. Trimming shortened V by 4 bases and J by 2 bases, and 4 bases separated the two germline ends. The CDR3 runs to 12 residues. Germline V CDR1 and CDR2: SGHDT, YYEEEE. CDR3 sequence (DNA): TGTGCCAGCAGCCCCACCTACAATGAGCAGTTCTTC. It yields the protein CASSPTYNEQFF. Supplemented by reference TRBV5-6 and TRBJ2-1, the full variable domain reads DAGVTQSPTHLIKTRGQQVTLRCSPKSGHDTVSWYQQALGQGPQFIFQYYEEEERQRGNFPDRFSGHQFPNYSSELNVNALLLGDSALYLCASSPTYNEQFFGPGTRLTVL.

The chain has TRBV2 and TRBJ2-1, with TRBD2 matching 9 bases. Germline V lookup: CDR1 SNHLY, CDR2 FYNNEI. J was trimmed by 7 bases and V by 3 bases; bases with no gene match: 7. The length of the CDR3 is 15 residues. CDR3 bases: TGTGCCAGCAGTGAGTCCCTAGCGGGGCAAAATGAGCAGTTCTTC. Translation gives CASSESLAGQNEQFF.

V usage is TRBV30 and J usage is TRBJ1-4; unclear D gene. Trimming shortened V by 1 base and J by 8 bases, and 14 bases separated the two germline ends. The CDR3 has 14 residues. Germline CDR1 reads GTSNPN; CDR2 reads SVGIG (reference sequence). The CDR3 is CAWSDGVVGEKLFF. The CDR3 region has the DNA TGTGCCTGGAGTGACGGGGTGGTAGGCGAAAAACTGTTTTTT.

The chain combines TRBV6-1 with TRBJ1-2; a possible D gene is TRBD1 (5 bases). The V end was cut by 4 bases, the J end by 4 bases, with 13 bases between. Germline-derived CDR1 and CDR2 are MNHNS and SASEGT. The CDR3 sequence is 14 residues long. CDR3 nucleotide sequence: TGTGCCAGCAGTGTTCAAGGGACGGGCTATGGCTACACCTTC. As protein: CASSVQGTGYGYTF.

This sequence joins TRBV6-1 and TRBJ1-1; 9 bases fit TRBD1. Looked up from germline, CDR1 is MNHNS and CDR2 is SASEGT. The CDR3 length is 15 residues. The V segment lost 4 bases and the J segment 5 bases; nucleotides outside the gene matches: 8. Written as DNA, the CDR3 is TGTGCCAGCAGTGGAGCCGGGACAGGGAGAACTGAAGCTTTCTTT. Residues: CASSGAGTGRTEAFF.

The chain has TRBV6-1 and TRBJ1-5, with TRBD1 matching over 8 bases. The length of the CDR3 is 14 residues. With 6 bases clipped from V and 4 bases from J, the junction kept 5 bases outside the gene matches. Germline V gives CDR1 MNHNS, CDR2 SASEGT. CDR3 loop: CASRLTGGNQPQHF. In nucleotides, the CDR3 is TGTGCCAGCAGATTAACAGGGGGGAATCAGCCCCAGCATTTT.

The rearrangement joins TRBV7-5 to TRBJ2-7; TRBD2, the D gene given by the table, was not confirmed from the DNA. TRBV7-5 is classified as a pseudogene. The CDR3 covers 15 residues. CDR3 loop: CASSLGAREGYEQYF. Here the CDR3 DNA reads TGTGCCAGCAGCTTAGGAGCGCGGGAGGGCTACGAGCAGTACTTC.

V and J are TRBV18 and TRBJ2-5; no reliable D call. CDR1 is KGHSH, CDR2 LQKENI, per germline. V dropped 3 bases and J dropped 0 bases, with 5 bases sitting between them. This CDR3 is built from 13 residues. The CDR3: CASSPVHQETQYF. In nucleotides, the CDR3 is TGTGCCAGCTCACCGGTTCACCAAGAGACCCAGTACTTC.

This chain connects TRBV29-1 to TRBJ2-1; D is unresolved. V was shortened by 4 bases and J by 0 bases, with 10 bases between the two germline ends. This CDR3 comprises 14 residues. Per germline, CDR1 SQVTM and CDR2 ANQGSEA. This CDR3 reads CSVVLVPSYNEQFF. The DNA for the CDR3 is TGCAGCGTTGTCCTAGTCCCCTCCTACAATGAGCAGTTCTTC.

The V and J genes are TRBV30 and TRBJ2-1; D uncertain. The germline gives CDR1 GTSNPN, CDR2 SVGIG (reference sequence). This CDR3 is built from 14 residues. Trimming took 5 bases from V and 0 from J, leaving 11 bases between them. As DNA, the CDR3 is TGTGCCTGGTTACCCGGGCCCTCCTACAATGAGCAGTTCTTC. Encoded protein: CAWLPGPSYNEQFF.

The J gene is TRBJ2-7, the V gene TRBV7-9, with 7 bases aligning to TRBD2. Unmatched junction bases numbered 15, after V lost 7 bases and J lost 6 bases. The V gene's germline CDR1 is SEHNR and CDR2 FQNEAQ (reference sequence). This CDR3 spans 15 amino acids. The CDR3 loop reads CASKSATSSRIEQYF. The CDR3 DNA sequence: TGTGCCAGCAAAAGCGCGACTAGCTCCCGGATCGAGCAGTACTTC.

This clone was counted only a few times. This rearrangement joins TRBV19 to TRBJ2-3; a weak D match, TRBD1 (6 bases). This CDR3 has 17 residues. V was cut by 5 bases and J by 0 bases, with 18 bases left in between. In germline, CDR1 is LNHDA, CDR2 SQIVND (reference sequence). CDR3 residues: CASSSLSLGASTDTQYF. In nucleotides, the CDR3 is TGTGCCAGTAGTTCACTCTCCCTGGGGGCAAGCACAGATACGCAGTATTTT.

The rearrangement joins TRBV10-3 to TRBJ2-2; the match to TRBD1 covers 8 bases. Unmatched junction bases numbered 4, after V lost 6 bases and J lost 7 bases. Per the germline V gene, CDR1 is ENHRY and CDR2 is SYGVKD. CDR3 length: 13 amino acids. CDR3 sequence: CAIRGQDVGELFF. The CDR3, as DNA: TGTGCCATCAGGGGACAGGACGTCGGGGAGCTGTTTTTT.

The genes are TRBV27 and TRBJ1-5; D gene uncertain. The germline V and J ends were trimmed by 5 bases and 2 bases, with 4 bases remaining between them. Germline V gene lookup returns CDR1 MNHEY and CDR2 SMNVEV (reference sequence). The CDR3 is made up of 12 amino acids. CDR3 in amino acids: CASSLGNQPQHF. In DNA form, the CDR3 reads TGTGCCAGCAGTCTAGGCAATCAGCCCCAGCATTTT.

The chain has TRBV30 and TRBJ1-2; D may be TRBD1 (6 bases). The V gene lost 1 base and the J gene lost 4 bases, with 16 bases spanning the gap. CDR3 length equals 15 residues. Germline values: CDR1 GTSNPN, CDR2 SVGIG (reference sequence). The CDR3 nucleotides read TGTGCCTGGAGTGCCCCTGGGGGGGGCGGCTATGGCTACACCTTC. Protein: CAWSAPGGGGYGYTF.

V and J are TRBV29-1 and TRBJ2-7, with no clear D. V was shortened by 6 bases and J by 0 bases, with 18 bases between the two germline ends. The CDR3 spans 15 residues. Germline V lookup: CDR1 SQVTM, CDR2 ANQGSEA. As DNA, the CDR3 is TGCAGCGTCGACCCGCACCTAGGAAGCTCCTACGAGCAGTACTTC. Its translation is CSVDPHLGSSYEQYF.

The chain uses TRBV5-5 and TRBJ2-7; 11 bases fit TRBD2. Looked up from germline, CDR1 is SGHKS and CDR2 is YYEKEE (reference sequence). The CDR3 is 14 residues long. J was trimmed by 4 bases and V by 4 bases; bases with no gene match: 4. The CDR3 DNA sequence: TGTGCCAGCAGCCTAGCGGGAGGAAAGTACGAGCAGTACTTC. Encoded protein: CASSLAGGKYEQYF.

The V gene is TRBV5-1, the J gene TRBJ1-5; the D gene is possibly TRBD1 (6 bases). This CDR3 comprises 16 residues. The V end was cut by 4 bases, the J end by 3 bases, with 17 bases between. The V gene's germline CDR1 is SGHRS and CDR2 YFSETQ. CDR3 sequence: CASSDQPQGPNQPQHF. The CDR3 nucleotides read TGCGCCAGCAGCGACCAACCACAGGGACCCAATCAGCCCCAGCATTTT.

V and J are TRBV10-3 and TRBJ1-1; D gene unclear. Germline V CDR1 and CDR2: ENHRY, SYGVKD. The CDR3 loop spans 13 amino acids. Trimming removed 6 bases at V and 1 base at J, with 9 bases between. The DNA for the CDR3 is TGTGCCATCAGCGGCCTTACGAACACTGAAGCTTTCTTT. It yields the protein CAISGLTNTEAFF.